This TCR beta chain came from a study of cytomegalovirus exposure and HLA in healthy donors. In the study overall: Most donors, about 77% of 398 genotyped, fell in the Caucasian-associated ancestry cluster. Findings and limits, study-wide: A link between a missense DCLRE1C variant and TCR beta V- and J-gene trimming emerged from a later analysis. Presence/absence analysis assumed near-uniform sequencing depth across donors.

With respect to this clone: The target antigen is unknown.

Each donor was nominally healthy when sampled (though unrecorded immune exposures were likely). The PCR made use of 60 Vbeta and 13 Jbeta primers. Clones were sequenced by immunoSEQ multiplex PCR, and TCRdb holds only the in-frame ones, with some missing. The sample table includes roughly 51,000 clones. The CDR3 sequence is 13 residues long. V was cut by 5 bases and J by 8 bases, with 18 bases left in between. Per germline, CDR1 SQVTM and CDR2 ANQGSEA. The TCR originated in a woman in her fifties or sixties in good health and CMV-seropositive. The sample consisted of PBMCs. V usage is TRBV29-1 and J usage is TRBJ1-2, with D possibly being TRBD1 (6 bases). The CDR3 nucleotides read TGCAGCGTTCTCCTGACGGGAAGGGGGGGCTACACCTTC. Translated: CSVLLTGRGGYTF.